This TCR beta chain stems from a study of T-cell reconstitution after alpha-beta-depleted transplantation in children. In germline, CDR1 is DFQATT, CDR2 SNEGSKA (reference sequence). This CDR3 is 14 amino acids long. V gave up 4 bases and J gave up 4 bases, with 14 bases separating them. Unique molecular identifiers were incorporated during preparation of the TCRbeta library. TCRdb recomputed calls from the PCR reads with MiXCR, one row per CDR3 protein. This sample has around 300,000 distinct CDR3 sequences, with approximately 10% found just once. This clonotype was counted many times. Here the sequenced sample was peripheral blood, taken 180 days after TCRalphabeta/CD19-depleted stem cell transplant. The TCR originated in a male patient aged 2 to 9 who had a stem cell transplant for chronic granulomatous disease, so the T cells may come from the graft donor. The chain links TRBV20-1 to TRBJ1-3; D possibly corresponds to TRBD1 (5 bases). The CDR3, as DNA: TGCAGTGCTATGTTCGGGGCAGGGGGAAACACCATATATTTT. Translated, it gives CSAMFGAGGNTIYF.